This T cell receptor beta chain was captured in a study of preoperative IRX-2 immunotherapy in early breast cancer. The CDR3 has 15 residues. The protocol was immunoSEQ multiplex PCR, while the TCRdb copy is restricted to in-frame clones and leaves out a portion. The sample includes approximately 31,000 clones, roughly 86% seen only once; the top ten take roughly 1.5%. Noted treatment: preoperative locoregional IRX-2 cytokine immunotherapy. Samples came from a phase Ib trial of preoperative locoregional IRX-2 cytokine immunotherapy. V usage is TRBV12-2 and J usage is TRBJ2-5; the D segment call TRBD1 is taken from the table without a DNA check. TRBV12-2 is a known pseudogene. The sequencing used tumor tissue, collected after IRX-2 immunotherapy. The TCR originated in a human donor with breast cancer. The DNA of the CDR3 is TGTGCAAGTCCCAGATGGGACAGGGTCAAAGAGACCCAGTACTTC. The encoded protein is CASPRWDRVKETQYF.